The 25 T cell receptor beta chains below all came from one sample that was sequenced in a study of breast tumors, draining lymph nodes, adjacent tissues. TCRdb passed the multiplex PCR reads through MiXCR, listing each CDR3 protein once. This repertoire shows 20,000 or so distinct CDR3 sequences, 43% found once; its top ten account for 15% to 20%. The sample was breast tumor tissue. These receptors originate from a female donor with breast cancer. Some clones in this sample may be carry-over from other donors' samples.

This rearrangement joins TRBV13 to TRBJ1-1; D is unclear. V was cut by 2 bases and J by 10 bases, with 8 bases left in between. Germline CDR1 PRHDT, CDR2 FYEKMQ (reference sequence). This CDR3 is 11 amino acids long. In nucleotides, the CDR3 is TGTGCCAGCAGCTTATCCGGAGCAGCTTTCTTT. It specifies CASSLSGAAFF.

This clonotype was seen at least ten times. V is TRBV20-1 and J is TRBJ2-1; no definite D call. Germline values: CDR1 DFQATT, CDR2 SNEGSKA (reference sequence). V was pared by 3 bases and J by 6 bases, with 12 bases between. This CDR3 contains 13 residues. The CDR3 sequence is CSASTARSNEQFF. The CDR3 DNA sequence: TGCAGTGCTAGTACGGCAAGGAGCAATGAGCAGTTCTTC.

This clonotype has a count of ten or more. A clone one base away is much larger, so this may be a read error. The chain uses TRBV6-4 and TRBJ2-7, with D possibly matching TRBD2 (6 bases). The CDR3 spans 15 residues. V was clipped by 5 bases and J by 0 bases, with 14 bases between them. Germline V lookup: CDR1 MRHNA, CDR2 SNTAGT. Here the CDR3 DNA reads TGTGCCAGCAGTCGGAGGGGCGGGGTCTCCTACGAGCAGTACTTC. Translation: CASSRRGGVSYEQYF.

The chain has TRBV5-5 and TRBJ1-5; D possibly corresponds to TRBD1 (6 bases). V was cut by 4 bases and J by 7 bases, with 12 bases left in between. The CDR3 consists of 13 residues. Per the germline V gene, CDR1 is SGHKS and CDR2 is YYEKEE (reference sequence). In nucleotides, the CDR3 is TGTGCCAGCAGCCTACAGGGAAGGCAGCCCCAGCATTTT. This encodes CASSLQGRQPQHF. Full variable domain (remainder filled in from reference TRBV5-5 and TRBJ1-5): DAGVTQSPTHLIKTRGQQVTLRCSPISGHKSVSWYQQVLGQGPQFIFQYYEKEERGRGNFPDRFSARQFPNYSSELNVNALLLGDSALYLCASSLQGRQPQHFGDGTRLSIL.

This clonotype has more than one count but fewer than ten. The chain carries TRBV11-3 and TRBJ1-1; TRBD1 might be the D (6 bases). Trimming left V 1 base short and J 1 base short, with 10 bases between. Germline V gene lookup returns CDR1 SGHNT and CDR2 YENEEA. The CDR3 runs 15 residues. CDR3 in amino acids: CASSLGGRGNTEAFF. The CDR3 DNA follows: TGTGCCAGCAGCTTAGGCGGCAGGGGGAACACTGAAGCTTTCTTT.

By frequency in the sample, this clonotype is medium-sized. The V call is TRBV9, the J call TRBJ2-7; no definite D call. This CDR3 region has 13 residues. V lost 0 bases and J 5 bases, leaving 9 bases between the germline ends. Per germline, CDR1 SGDLS and CDR2 YYNGEE. CDR3 sequence reads: CASSVDVLDEQYF. CDR3 DNA: TGTGCCAGCAGCGTAGATGTCCTAGACGAGCAGTACTTC.

As to this clonotype: A read error may be the cause here, since a much bigger clone is one base away. The V gene is TRBV28, the J gene TRBJ2-3, with D possibly matching TRBD1 (5 bases). The J call may be in error: the DNA end matches TRBJ1-5 better. The CDR3 extends over 16 amino acids. The germline V gene has CDR1 MDHEN and CDR2 SYDVKM. CDR3 loop: CASSPGLAGLTDTQHF. The CDR3 nucleotides read TGTGCCAGCAGTCCGGGACTAGCGGGACTCACAGATACGCAGCATTTT.

This clonotype has only one observation. The CDR3 end shows no conserved phenylalanine or tryptophan, and so a read error is likely. The chain couples TRBV29-1 to TRBJ2-3; maybe TRBD1 (6 bases). V shed 7 bases and J shed 4 bases, with 12 bases lying between them. CDR1 is SQVTM, CDR2 ANQGSEA, per germline. The CDR3 length is 12 residues. CDR3 nucleotides: TGCAGCGCTGCGGACAGCGCAGATACGCAGTATTCT. It specifies CSAADSADTQYS.

By share of the sample, this clonotype is medium-sized. V usage is TRBV27 and J usage is TRBJ1-2; D might be TRBD1 (6 bases). V was shortened by 5 bases and J by 4 bases, with 17 bases between the two germline ends. The germline V gene has CDR1 MNHEY and CDR2 SMNVEV (reference sequence). This CDR3 contains 15 residues. CDR3 in amino acids: CASSPASGTSYGYTF. As DNA, the CDR3 is TGTGCCAGCAGTCCTGCCTCCGGGACATCCTATGGCTACACCTTC.

This clonotype was detected many times. The chain carries TRBV6-6 and TRBJ1-4, with 7 nucleotides matching TRBD1. The J segment lost 8 bases and the V segment lost 6 bases, leaving 9 bases of the junction unmatched. CDR1 MNHNY and CDR2 SVGAGI come from the germline V gene (reference sequence). CDR3 size: 14 residues. CDR3 sequence reads: CASSRQGGSEKLFF. The DNA for the CDR3 is TGTGCCAGCAGCCGACAGGGTGGGAGCGAAAAACTGTTTTTT.

This clonotype was seen ten or more times. The chain links TRBV9 to TRBJ2-7, with 10 bases that match TRBD1. The J segment lost 1 base and the V segment lost 0 bases, leaving 7 bases of the junction unmatched. Per the germline V gene, CDR1 is SGDLS and CDR2 is YYNGEE. This CDR3 is built from 17 residues. DNA for the CDR3: TGTGCCAGCAGCGTAGGAACTCCGGGACAGGGGTCCTACGAGCAGTACTTC. This translates into CASSVGTPGQGSYEQYF.

This clonotype appeared a single time. The gene calls are TRBV29-1 and TRBJ1-6; D uncertain. V was pared by 6 bases and J by 8 bases, with 14 bases between. Per germline, CDR1 SQVTM and CDR2 ANQGSEA. CDR3 length: 13 residues. CDR3 bases: TGCAGCGTGAGCTCAGAGTCGGATTCACCCCTCCACTTT. Translated, it gives CSVSSESDSPLHF.

Concerning this clonotype itself: A clone one base away is much larger, so this may be a read error. The chain recombines TRBV5-4 with TRBJ1-4; weak D call: TRBD1 (5 bases). CDR1 and CDR2 (germline): SGHNT, YYREEE (reference sequence). The CDR3 has 15 amino acids. CDR3 protein: CASSLDQGRYEKPFF. CDR3 nucleotide sequence: TGTGCCAGCAGCTTGGATCAGGGCCGGTATGAAAAACCGTTTTTT.

The V and J genes are TRBV20-1 and TRBJ2-3; 7 bases fit TRBD2. Germline lookup yields CDR1 DFQATT and CDR2 SNEGSKA (reference sequence). The CDR3 runs to 15 residues. Trimming took 5 bases from V and 0 from J; bases not matched to a gene: 8. The CDR3 reads CSALLLAASTDTQYF. CDR3 sequence (DNA): TGCAGTGCTCTCTTGCTAGCGGCTAGCACAGATACGCAGTATTTT.

Notes on this clonotype: One junction end does not reproduce the germline sequence, and a read error may be involved. The chain carries TRBV4-3 and TRBJ2-1; D might be TRBD2 (6 bases). Per the germline V gene, CDR1 is LGHNA and CDR2 is YSLEER. The CDR3 runs to 14 residues. CDR3 loop: CASSQEGLAGGQLF. The CDR3 bases are TGCGCCAGCAGCCAGGAAGGCCTAGCCGGAGGGCAGCTCTTC.

This clonotype was picked up many times. The chain joins TRBV10-2 to TRBJ2-1, with D uncertain. This CDR3 is built from 12 residues. V lost 4 bases and J lost 3, with 4 bases in between. The germline V gene encodes CDR1 WSHSY and CDR2 SAAADI. CDR3 nucleotide sequence: TGCGCCAGCAGTGTGGGCTACAATGAGCAGTTCTTC. Protein sequence: CASSVGYNEQFF.

The chain has TRBV4-3 and TRBJ2-2, with D perhaps TRBD1 (6 bases). Germline CDR1 and CDR2: LGHNA and YSLEER. This CDR3 is built from 14 residues. V was cut by 0 bases and J by 6 bases, with 8 bases left in between. The CDR3: CASSQDSGAGELFF. The CDR3 nucleotides read TGCGCCAGCAGCCAAGATTCAGGGGCCGGGGAGCTGTTTTTT.

V usage is TRBV12-3 or TRBV12-4 and J usage is TRBJ2-1, with 8 bases that match TRBD1. The V segment lost 6 bases and the J segment 4 bases; nucleotides outside the gene matches: 14. CDR3 length: 17 amino acids. This CDR3 is CASSPETGAFGYNEQFF. DNA for the CDR3: TGTGCCAGCAGCCCTGAGACAGGGGCCTTCGGATACAATGAGCAGTTCTTC.

The chain carries TRBV7-2 and TRBJ2-7; 8 positions agree with TRBD1. CDR1 is SGHTA, CDR2 FQGNSA, per germline. The CDR3 consists of 16 residues. The V gene end was trimmed by 5 bases and the J gene end by 4 bases; junction bases not matched to a gene: 13. CDR3: CASSLSSPGGGYEQYF. The CDR3 DNA follows: TGTGCCAGCAGCCTTTCCTCGCCAGGGGGCGGTTACGAGCAGTACTTC.

This clonotype was counted ten times or more. CDR3 amino acids: CASSLGTSGYTIYF. CDR3 bases: TGTGCCAGCAGCTTAGGGACGTCTGGTTACACCATATATTTT. The V call is TRBV11-2, the J call TRBJ1-3; no firm D call. The V and J ends lost 1 base and 8 bases respectively, with 12 bases between them. This CDR3 has 14 amino acids. Germline CDR1 and CDR2: SGHAT and FQNNGV.

Of note for this clonotype: An end of the junction differs from the germline gene, which may be a read error. The chain is built from TRBV24-1 and TRBJ1-5; no clear D gene. There are 14 residues in the CDR3. Germline loops: CDR1 KGHDR, CDR2 SFDVKD. The CDR3 loop is CATSDLQSHQPQNF. CDR3 coding DNA: TGTGCCACCAGTGATTTGCAGTCTCATCAGCCCCAGAATTTT.

This clonotype has a count of ten or more. This chain uses TRBV28 with TRBJ2-1; 9 bases are a match to TRBD2. In germline, CDR1 is MDHEN, CDR2 SYDVKM. This CDR3 spans 16 amino acids. The junction had 7 bases not matched to a gene; V was cut back by 5 bases and J by 2 bases. The CDR3 region is CASSPLAGVAYNEQFF. The CDR3 DNA reads TGTGCCAGCAGTCCTTTAGCGGGAGTGGCCTACAATGAGCAGTTCTTC.

By frequency in the sample, this clonotype is medium-sized (0.01 to 0.1%). This rearrangement joins TRBV20-1 to TRBJ1-2, with 9 nucleotides matching TRBD1. Per the germline V gene, CDR1 is DFQATT and CDR2 is SNEGSKA (reference sequence). The V and J ends lost 3 bases and 6 bases, in that order; junction bases with no gene match: 11. The CDR3 consists of 15 residues. In nucleotides, the CDR3 is TGCAGTGCTAGGAGGACCACAGGGGGCAAGAATGGCTACACCTTC. Encoded protein: CSARRTTGGKNGYTF.

The chain is built from TRBV6-4 and TRBJ2-5, with D hard to call. Per germline, CDR1 MRHNA and CDR2 SNTAGT. This CDR3 has 16 amino acids. V was cut by 6 bases and J by 0 bases, with 17 bases left in between. The chain's CDR3 is CASSPGFSLDQETQYF. For the CDR3, the DNA is TGTGCCAGCAGCCCCGGCTTTTCTCTCGACCAAGAGACCCAGTACTTC.

The table lists this clonotype with a count of one. The chain combines TRBV10-2 with TRBJ2-1; D might be TRBD2 (5 bases). This CDR3 region has 16 residues. Germline CDR1 is WSHSY and CDR2 is SAAADI. Trimming stripped 4 bases from V and 5 bases from J, with 18 bases between. The CDR3 DNA is TGCGCCAGCAGTGGGAGTGAGGGAGACTGGGACAATGAGCAGTTCTTC. It is translated as CASSGSEGDWDNEQFF.